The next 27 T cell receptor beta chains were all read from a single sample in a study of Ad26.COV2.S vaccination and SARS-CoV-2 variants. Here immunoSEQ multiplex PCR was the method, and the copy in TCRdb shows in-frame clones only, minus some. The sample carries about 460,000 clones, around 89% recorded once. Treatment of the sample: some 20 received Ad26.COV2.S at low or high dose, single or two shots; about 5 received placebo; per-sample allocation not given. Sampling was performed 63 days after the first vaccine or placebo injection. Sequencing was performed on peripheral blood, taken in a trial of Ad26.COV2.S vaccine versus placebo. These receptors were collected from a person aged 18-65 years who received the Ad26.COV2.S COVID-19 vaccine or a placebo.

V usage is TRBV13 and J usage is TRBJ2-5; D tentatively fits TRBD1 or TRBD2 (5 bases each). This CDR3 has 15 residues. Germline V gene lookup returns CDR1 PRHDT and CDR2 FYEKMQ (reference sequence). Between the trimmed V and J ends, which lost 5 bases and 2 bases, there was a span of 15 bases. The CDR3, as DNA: TGTGCCAGCAGCCCCTCGAGGGGAAGTCAAGAGACCCAGTACTTC. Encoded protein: CASSPSRGSQETQYF.

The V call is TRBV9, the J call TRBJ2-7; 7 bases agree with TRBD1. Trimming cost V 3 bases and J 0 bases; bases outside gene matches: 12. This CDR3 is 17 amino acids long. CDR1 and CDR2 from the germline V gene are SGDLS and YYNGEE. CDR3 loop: CASSAVPTTGYSYEQYF. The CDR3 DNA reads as TGTGCCAGCAGCGCCGTCCCTACGACAGGGTACTCCTACGAGCAGTACTTC. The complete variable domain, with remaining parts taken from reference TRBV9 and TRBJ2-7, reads DSGVTQTPKHLITATGQRVTLRCSPRSGDLSVYWYQQSLDQGLQFLIQYYNGEERAKGNILERFSAQQFPDLHSELNLSSLELGDSALYFCASSAVPTTGYSYEQYFGPGTRLTVT.

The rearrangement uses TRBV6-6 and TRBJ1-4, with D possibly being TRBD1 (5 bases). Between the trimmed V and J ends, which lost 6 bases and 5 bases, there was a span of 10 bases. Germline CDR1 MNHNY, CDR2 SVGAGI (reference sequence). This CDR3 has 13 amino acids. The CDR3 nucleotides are TGTGCCAGCAGCTCAGGGTCGAATGAAAAACTGTTTTTT. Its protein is CASSSGSNEKLFF.

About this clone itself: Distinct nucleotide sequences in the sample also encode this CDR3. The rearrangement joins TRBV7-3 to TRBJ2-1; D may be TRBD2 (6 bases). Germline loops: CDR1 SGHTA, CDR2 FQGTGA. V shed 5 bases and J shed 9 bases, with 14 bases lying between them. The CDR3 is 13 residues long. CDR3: CASSPRDRSEQFF. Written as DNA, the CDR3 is TGTGCCAGCAGCCCGCGGGACCGGAGTGAGCAGTTCTTC.

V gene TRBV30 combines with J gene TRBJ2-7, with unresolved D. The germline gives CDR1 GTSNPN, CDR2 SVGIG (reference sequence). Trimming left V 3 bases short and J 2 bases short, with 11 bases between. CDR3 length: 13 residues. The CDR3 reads CAWRSGSTYEQYF. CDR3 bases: TGTGCCTGGAGATCCGGGTCGACCTACGAGCAGTACTTC.

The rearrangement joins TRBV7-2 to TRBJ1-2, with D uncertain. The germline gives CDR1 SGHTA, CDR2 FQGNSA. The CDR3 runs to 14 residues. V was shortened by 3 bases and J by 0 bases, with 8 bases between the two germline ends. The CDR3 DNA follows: TGTGCCAGCAGCTTCGCAGGAGCTAACTATGGCTACACCTTC. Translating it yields CASSFAGANYGYTF.

In DNA, the CDR3 is TGCGCCAGCAGCTTTACTGAATTCTATGGCTACACCTTC. Its translation is CASSFTEFYGYTF. The chain carries TRBV5-1 and TRBJ1-2; the D is unclear. CDR1 and CDR2 from the germline V gene are SGHRS and YFSETQ. This CDR3 is 13 amino acids long. The V and J ends lost 2 bases and 4 bases respectively, with 9 bases between them.

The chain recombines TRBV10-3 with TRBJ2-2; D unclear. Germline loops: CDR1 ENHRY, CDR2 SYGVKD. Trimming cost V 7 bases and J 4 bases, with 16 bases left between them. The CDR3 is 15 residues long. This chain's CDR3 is CAIKDGLVSTGELFF. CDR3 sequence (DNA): TGTGCCATCAAGGACGGTTTGGTGAGCACCGGGGAGCTGTTTTTT.

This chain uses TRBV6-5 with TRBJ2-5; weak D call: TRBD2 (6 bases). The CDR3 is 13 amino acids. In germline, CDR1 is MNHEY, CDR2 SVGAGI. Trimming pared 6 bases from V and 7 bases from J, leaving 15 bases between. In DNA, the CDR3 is TGTGCCAGCAGCTCGGGACTCGTGGGGACCCAGTACTTC. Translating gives CASSSGLVGTQYF.

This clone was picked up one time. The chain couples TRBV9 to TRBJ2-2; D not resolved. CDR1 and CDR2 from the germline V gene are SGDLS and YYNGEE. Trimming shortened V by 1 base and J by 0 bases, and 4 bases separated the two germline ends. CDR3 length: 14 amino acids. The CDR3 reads CASSVSPNTGELFF. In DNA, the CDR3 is TGTGCCAGCAGCGTATCACCGAACACCGGGGAGCTGTTTTTT.

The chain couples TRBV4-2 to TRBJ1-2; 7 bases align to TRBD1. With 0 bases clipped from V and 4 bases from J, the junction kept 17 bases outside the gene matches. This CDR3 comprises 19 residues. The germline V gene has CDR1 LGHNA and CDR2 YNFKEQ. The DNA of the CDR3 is TGTGCCAGCAGCCAAGAAAGCCCCAGGGGAGGGGGCGATCTCTATGGCTACACCTTC. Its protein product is CASSQESPRGGGDLYGYTF.

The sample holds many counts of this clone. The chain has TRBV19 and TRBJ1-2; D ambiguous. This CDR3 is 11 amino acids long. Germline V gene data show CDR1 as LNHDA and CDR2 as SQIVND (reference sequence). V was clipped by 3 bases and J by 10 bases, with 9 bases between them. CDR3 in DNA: TGTGCCAGTAGTATCGGCAGCTACTACACCTTC. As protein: CASSIGSYYTF.

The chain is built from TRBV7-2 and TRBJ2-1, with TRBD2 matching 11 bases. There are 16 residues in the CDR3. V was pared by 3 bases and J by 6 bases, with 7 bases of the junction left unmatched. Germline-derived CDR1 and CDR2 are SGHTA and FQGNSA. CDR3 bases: TGTGCCAGCAGCTTCGTAGCGGGGGGGCAGAGCAATGAGCAGTTCTTC. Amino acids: CASSFVAGGQSNEQFF. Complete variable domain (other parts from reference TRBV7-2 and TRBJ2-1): GAGVSQSPSNKVTEKGKDVELRCDPISGHTALYWYRQSLGQGLEFLIYFQGNSAPDKSGLPSDRFSAERTGGSVSTLTIQRTQQEDSAVYLCASSFVAGGQSNEQFFGPGTRLTVL.

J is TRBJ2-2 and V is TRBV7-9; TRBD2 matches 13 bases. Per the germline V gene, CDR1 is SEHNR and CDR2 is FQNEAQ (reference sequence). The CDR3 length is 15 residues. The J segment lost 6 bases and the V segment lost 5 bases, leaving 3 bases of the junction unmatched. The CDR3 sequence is CASSRTSGRAGELFF. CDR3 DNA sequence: TGTGCCAGCAGCCGGACTAGCGGGAGAGCCGGGGAGCTGTTTTTT. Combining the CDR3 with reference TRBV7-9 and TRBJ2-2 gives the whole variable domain DTGVSQNPRHKITKRGQNVTFRCDPISEHNRLYWYRQTLGQGPEFLTYFQNEAQLEKSRLLSDRFSAERPKGSFSTLEIQRTEQGDSAMYLCASSRTSGRAGELFFGEGSRLTVL.

The CDR3 nucleotides are TGTGCCAGCTGGGACAGGGCCGGTGAAAAACTGTTTTTT. Translated: CASWDRAGEKLFF. The chain employs TRBV7-2 and TRBJ1-4; TRBD1 matches at 9 bases. Losses at the gene ends were 8 bases for V and 7 bases for J; bases not matched to a gene: 5. The CDR3 runs 13 residues. CDR1 is SGHTA and CDR2 is FQGNSA in the germline V gene.

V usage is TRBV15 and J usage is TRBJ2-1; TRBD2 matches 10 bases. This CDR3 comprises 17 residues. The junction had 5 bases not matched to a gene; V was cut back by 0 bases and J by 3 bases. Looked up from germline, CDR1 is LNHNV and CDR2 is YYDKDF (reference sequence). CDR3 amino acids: CATSRDSPSGGYNEQFF. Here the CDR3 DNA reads TGTGCCACCAGCAGAGATAGCCCTAGCGGGGGCTACAATGAGCAGTTCTTC. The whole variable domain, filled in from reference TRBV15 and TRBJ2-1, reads DAMVIQNPRYQVTQFGKPVTLSCSQTLNHNVMYWYQQKSSQAPKLLFHYYDKDFNNEADTPDNFQSRRPNTSFCFLDIRSPGLGDTAMYLCATSRDSPSGGYNEQFFGPGTRLTVL.

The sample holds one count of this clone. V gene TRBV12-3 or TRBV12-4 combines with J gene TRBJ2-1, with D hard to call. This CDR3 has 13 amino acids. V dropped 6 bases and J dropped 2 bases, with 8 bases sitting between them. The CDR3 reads CASSKLTYNEQFF. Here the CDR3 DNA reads TGTGCCAGCAGCAAGCTAACCTACAATGAGCAGTTCTTC.

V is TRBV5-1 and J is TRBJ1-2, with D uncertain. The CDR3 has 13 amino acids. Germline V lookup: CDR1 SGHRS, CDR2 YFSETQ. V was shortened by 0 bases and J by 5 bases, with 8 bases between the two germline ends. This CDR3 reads CASSLEGAYGYTF. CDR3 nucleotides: TGCGCCAGCAGCTTGGAAGGAGCGTATGGCTACACCTTC.

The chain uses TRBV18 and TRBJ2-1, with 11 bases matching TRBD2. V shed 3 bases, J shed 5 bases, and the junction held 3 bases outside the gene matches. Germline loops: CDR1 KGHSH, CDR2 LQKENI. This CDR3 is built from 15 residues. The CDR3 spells CASSPSLAGDNEQFF. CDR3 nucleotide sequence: TGTGCCAGCTCACCGTCACTAGCGGGGGACAATGAGCAGTTCTTC. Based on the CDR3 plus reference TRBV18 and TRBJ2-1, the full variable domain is NAGVMQNPRHLVRRRGQEARLRCSPMKGHSHVYWYRQLPEEGLKFMVYLQKENIIDESGMPKERFSAEFPKEGPSILRIQQVVRGDSAAYFCASSPSLAGDNEQFFGPGTRLTVL.

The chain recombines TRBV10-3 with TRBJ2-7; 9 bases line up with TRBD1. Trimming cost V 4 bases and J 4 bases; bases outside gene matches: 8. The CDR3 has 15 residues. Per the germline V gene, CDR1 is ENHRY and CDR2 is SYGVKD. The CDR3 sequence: CAISGGDRVGYEQYF. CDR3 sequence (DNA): TGTGCCATCAGTGGTGGGGACAGGGTTGGATACGAGCAGTACTTC.

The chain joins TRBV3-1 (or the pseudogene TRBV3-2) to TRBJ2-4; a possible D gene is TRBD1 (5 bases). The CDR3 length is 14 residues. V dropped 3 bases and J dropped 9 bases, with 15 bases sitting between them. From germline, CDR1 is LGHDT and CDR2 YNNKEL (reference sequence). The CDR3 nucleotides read TGTGCCAGCAGCCAGGGCAGGGAAGGGGCCATTCAGTACTTC. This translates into CASSQGREGAIQYF.

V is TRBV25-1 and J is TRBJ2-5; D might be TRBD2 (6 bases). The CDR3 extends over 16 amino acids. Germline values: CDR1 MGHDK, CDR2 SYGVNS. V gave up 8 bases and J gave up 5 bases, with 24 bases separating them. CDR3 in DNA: TGTGCCAGCGCACCGGCGGGACGGACGTACGGTGAGACCCAGTACTTC. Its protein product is CASAPAGRTYGETQYF.

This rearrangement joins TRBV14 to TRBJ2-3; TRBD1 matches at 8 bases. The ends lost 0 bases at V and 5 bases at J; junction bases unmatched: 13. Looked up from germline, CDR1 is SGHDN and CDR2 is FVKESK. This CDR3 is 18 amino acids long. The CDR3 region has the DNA TGTGCCAGCAGCCAAGAATTAGTTGTCAGGGGGCGCCTAGATACGCAGTATTTT. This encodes CASSQELVVRGRLDTQYF.

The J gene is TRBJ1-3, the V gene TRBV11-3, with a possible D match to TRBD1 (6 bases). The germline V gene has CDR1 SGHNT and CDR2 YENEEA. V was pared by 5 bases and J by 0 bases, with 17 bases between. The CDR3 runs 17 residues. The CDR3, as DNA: TGTGCCAGCAGCCCCCACGCCCCGGGGGCCTCTGGAAACACCATATATTTT. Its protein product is CASSPHAPGASGNTIYF.

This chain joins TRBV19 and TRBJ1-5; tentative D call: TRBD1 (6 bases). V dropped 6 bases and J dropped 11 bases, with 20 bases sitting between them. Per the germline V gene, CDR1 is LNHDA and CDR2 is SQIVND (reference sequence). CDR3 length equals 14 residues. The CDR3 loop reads CASRPAGAPRSQHF. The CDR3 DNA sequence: TGTGCCAGTAGACCGGCGGGGGCACCAAGGTCCCAGCATTTT.

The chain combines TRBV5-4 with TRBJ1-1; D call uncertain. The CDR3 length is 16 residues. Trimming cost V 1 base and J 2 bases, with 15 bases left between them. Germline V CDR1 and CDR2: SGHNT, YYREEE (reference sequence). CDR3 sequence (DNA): TGTGCCAGCAGCTTGTTAGTATCAGGAGCCAACACTGAAGCTTTCTTT. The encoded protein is CASSLLVSGANTEAFF.

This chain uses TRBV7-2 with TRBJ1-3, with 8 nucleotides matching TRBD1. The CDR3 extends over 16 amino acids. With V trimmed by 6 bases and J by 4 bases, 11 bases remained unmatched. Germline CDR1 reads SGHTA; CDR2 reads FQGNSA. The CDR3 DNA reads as TGTGCCAGCAGGAAAGAGGACAGGGTTTCGGGAAACACCATATATTTT. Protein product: CASRKEDRVSGNTIYF.